This T cell receptor (beta chain) was recovered during a study of identical twins (dated by TCRdb to about 2016). Regarding the complete study: TCR alpha and beta repertoires from monozygotic twins, unrelated adults of various ages and cord blood were deep-sequenced to test whether fetal clonotypes persist. To rule out contamination, the twin experiments were replicated at different times with different library preparation protocols.

The CDR3 spans 14 residues, from the cysteine through the phenylalanine. CDR3 DNA is the only sequence kept; it has 42 bases, read in frame from the first base. Trimming costs V 1 base and J 6 bases, and their ends lie 13 bases apart. In the germline V gene (reference sequence), CDR1 corresponds to LNHDA and CDR2 to SQIVND. Libraries were constructed by 5' RACE. TCRdb lists the instrument as Illumina HiSeq 2000. A universal primer binding site was introduced by template switching, and a unique molecular identifier was present in the final cDNA, enabling accurate counting of TCR cDNA molecules. Specific primers in the conserved constant-segment region were used to synthesize first-strand cDNA for TCR alpha and beta chains. Each cDNA library was double barcoded, with a SMART-Mk sample barcode plus Illumina barcodes, to control for contamination. TruSeq adapter sequences along with Illumina sample barcodes were introduced in two successive PCR steps. The Illumina HiSeq platform was used with custom primers to sequence TCR alpha and beta cDNA libraries. The published analysis was carried out like this. Raw reads were processed with MiGEC to extract unique molecular identifiers, and MiXCR was used to determine CDR3 positions. For each individual, recombination models were inferred using an EM algorithm with the repgenHMM and IGoR tools. The analysis of shared clonotypes was done with the tcR package in R, with sharing normalized by the product of cloneset sizes. To study raw recombination without the effects of thymic and clonal selection, out-of-frame nonproductive sequences were analyzed. The public reads were quality trimmed at Q25 with fastp and then assembled into clones with MiXCR by TCRdb, keeping productive beta chains. Rows with a matching CDR3 protein are joined into one entry that keeps the most common DNA and genes. The V and J calls were determined by TCRdb, not by the authors. Counted in this sample were over 250,000 distinct CDR3 sequences; over 8.5% of them appeared once. The ten largest clones represent approximately 7% of the sample.

Comments on this clonotype: No cognate antigen has been identified for it. No base-level quality is on record; no much larger clone is a single base apart.

Study-wide conclusions, independent of this receptor: Invariant T cells such as MAIT and iNKT could partly confound zero-insertion analyses, although diverse VJ usage argued against such confounding for most clonotypes. Compared with coincidental sharing between unrelated individuals, an excess of low generation-probability sequences was observed among out-of-frame TCR alpha sequences shared between twins. The excess sharing between twins in beta out-of-frame sequences was weaker because fewer shared sequences reduced the signal-to-noise ratio. Because the same donors could not be followed over many years, the conclusions relied on cross-sectional statistical analysis. Out-of-frame TCR alpha sharing in monozygotic twins was systematically underestimated by recombination models, whereas sharing between unrelated individuals was in agreement with the recombination models. Fewer insertions were carried by abundant cord blood beta clonotypes; a weaker similar trend was observed in young adult naive repertoires, while no such trend was observed in memory repertoires.

Every donor in the study was a healthy Caucasian. The twin cohort comprised three pairs of female monozygotic twins, all aged roughly 18 to 30 years. Positive isolation kits from Invitrogen were used to isolate the CD4+ and CD8+ T cell populations. These data were likewise used in another study, on yellow fever vaccine responses in identical twins. Drawing on the second study: The T cell response to vaccination in identical twins was reported by the authors to appear partly convergent and partly personalized. The study precisely tracked vaccine-responding T cell clones in identical twins.

The receptor was derived from a woman between 18 and 29 years old in good health. The chain couples TRBV19 to TRBJ2-7; the D call is possibly TRBD1 or TRBD2, each sharing 5 bases. Material for sequencing was CD8+ T cells sorted from blood. The DNA reads TGTGCCAGTAGTATAGCACCGTGGGGGAGCGAGCAGTACTTC. This is translated as CASSIAPWGSEQYF.